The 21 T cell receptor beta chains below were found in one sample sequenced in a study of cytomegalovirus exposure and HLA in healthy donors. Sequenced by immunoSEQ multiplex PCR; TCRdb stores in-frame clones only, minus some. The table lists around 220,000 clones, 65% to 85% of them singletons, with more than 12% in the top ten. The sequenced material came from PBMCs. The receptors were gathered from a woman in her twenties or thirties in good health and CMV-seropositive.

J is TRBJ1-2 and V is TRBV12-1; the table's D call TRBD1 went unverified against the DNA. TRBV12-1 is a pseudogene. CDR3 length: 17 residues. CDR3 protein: CASSSRKGVEYGYGYTF. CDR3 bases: TGTGCCAGCAGCTCCAGGAAGGGGGTTGAGTACGGCTATGGCTACACCTTC.

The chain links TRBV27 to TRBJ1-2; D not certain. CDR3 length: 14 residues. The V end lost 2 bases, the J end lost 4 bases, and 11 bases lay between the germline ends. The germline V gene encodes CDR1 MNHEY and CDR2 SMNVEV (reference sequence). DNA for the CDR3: TGTGCCAGCAGTTTAACATCAAACCTCTATGGCTACACCTTC. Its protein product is CASSLTSNLYGYTF.

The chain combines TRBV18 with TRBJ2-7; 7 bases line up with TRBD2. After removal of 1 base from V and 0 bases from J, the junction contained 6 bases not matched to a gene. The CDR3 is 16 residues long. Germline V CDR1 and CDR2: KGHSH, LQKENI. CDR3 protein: CASSPRIAGDSYEQYF. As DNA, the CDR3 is TGTGCCAGCTCACCACGAATAGCGGGTGACTCCTACGAGCAGTACTTC.

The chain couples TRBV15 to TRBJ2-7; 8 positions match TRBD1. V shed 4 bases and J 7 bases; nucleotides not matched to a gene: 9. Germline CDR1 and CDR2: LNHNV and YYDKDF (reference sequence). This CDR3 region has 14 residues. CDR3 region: CATSKGQDQSEQYF. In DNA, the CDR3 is TGTGCCACCAGCAAGGGACAGGACCAAAGTGAGCAGTACTTC.

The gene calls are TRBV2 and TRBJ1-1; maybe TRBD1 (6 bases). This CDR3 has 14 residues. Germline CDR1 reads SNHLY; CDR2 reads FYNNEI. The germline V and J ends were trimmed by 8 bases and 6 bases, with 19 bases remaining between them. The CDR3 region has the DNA TGTGCCAGCGTCGGTCTACAGGGAGGCGCTGAAGCTTTCTTT. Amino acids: CASVGLQGGAEAFF.

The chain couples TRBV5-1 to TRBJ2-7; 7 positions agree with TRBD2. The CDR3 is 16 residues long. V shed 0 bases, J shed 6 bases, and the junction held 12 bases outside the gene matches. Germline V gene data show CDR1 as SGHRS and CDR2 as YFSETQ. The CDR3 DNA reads TGCGCCAGCAGCTTGGCCGGAGCGAGCGGGATAAGCGAGCAGTACTTC. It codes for CASSLAGASGISEQYF.

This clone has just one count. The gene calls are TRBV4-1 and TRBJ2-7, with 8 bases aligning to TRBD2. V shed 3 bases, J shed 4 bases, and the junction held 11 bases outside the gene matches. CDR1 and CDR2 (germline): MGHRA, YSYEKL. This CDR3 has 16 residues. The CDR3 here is CASSQFSTSGSYEQYF. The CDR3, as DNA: TGCGCCAGCAGCCAGTTTTCAACTAGCGGTTCTTACGAGCAGTACTTC.

The DNA for the CDR3 is TGTGCCAGCAGCGTCCTACTAGGCGGCAATCAGCCCCAGCATTTT. Translated, it gives CASSVLLGGNQPQHF. The chain has TRBV7-3 and TRBJ1-5; no clear D. CDR3 length: 15 amino acids. Germline values: CDR1 SGHTA, CDR2 FQGTGA. Trimming took 5 bases from V and 2 from J, leaving 13 bases between them. Combining the CDR3 with reference TRBV7-3 and TRBJ1-5 gives the whole variable domain GAGVSQTPSNKVTEKGKYVELRCDPISGHTALYWYRQSLGQGPEFLIYFQGTGAADDSGLPNDRFFAVRPEGSVSTLKIQRTERGDSAVYLCASSVLLGGNQPQHFGDGTRLSIL.

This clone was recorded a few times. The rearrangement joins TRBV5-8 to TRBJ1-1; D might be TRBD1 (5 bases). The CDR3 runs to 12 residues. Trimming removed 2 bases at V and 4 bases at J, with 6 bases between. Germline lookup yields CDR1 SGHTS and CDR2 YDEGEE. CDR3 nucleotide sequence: TGTGCCAGCAGCTTTGGGGGCACTGAAGCTTTCTTT. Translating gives CASSFGGTEAFF.

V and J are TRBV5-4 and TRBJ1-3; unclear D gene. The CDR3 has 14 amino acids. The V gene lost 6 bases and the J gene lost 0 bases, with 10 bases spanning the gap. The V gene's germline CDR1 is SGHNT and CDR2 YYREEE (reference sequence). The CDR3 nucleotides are TGTGCCAGCACTCAATTTGGCTCTGGAAACACCATATATTTT. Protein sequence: CASTQFGSGNTIYF.

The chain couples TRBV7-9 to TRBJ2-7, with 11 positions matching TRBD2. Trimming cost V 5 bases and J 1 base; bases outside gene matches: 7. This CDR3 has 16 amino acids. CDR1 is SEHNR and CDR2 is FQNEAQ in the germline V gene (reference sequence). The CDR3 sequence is CASSHPGTSGSYEQYF. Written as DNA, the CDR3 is TGTGCCAGCAGCCACCCCGGGACTAGCGGTTCCTACGAGCAGTACTTC.

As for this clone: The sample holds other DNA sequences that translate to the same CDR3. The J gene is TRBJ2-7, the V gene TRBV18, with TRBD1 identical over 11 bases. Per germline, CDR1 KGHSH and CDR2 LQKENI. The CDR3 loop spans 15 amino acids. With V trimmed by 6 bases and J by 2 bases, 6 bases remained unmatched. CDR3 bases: TGTGCCAGCTCGCCCCCGGGACAGGGGGCCTACGAGCAGTACTTC. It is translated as CASSPPGQGAYEQYF.

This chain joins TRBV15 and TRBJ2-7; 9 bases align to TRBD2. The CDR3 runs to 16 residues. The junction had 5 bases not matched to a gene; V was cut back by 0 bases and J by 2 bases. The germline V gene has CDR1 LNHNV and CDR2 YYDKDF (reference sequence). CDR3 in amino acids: CATSRDRGLATYEQYF. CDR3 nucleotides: TGTGCCACCAGCAGAGATAGGGGACTAGCCACCTACGAGCAGTACTTC.

CDR3 nucleotide sequence: TGTGCCAGCAGCGTGGGACAGGGTGGTGGAGAAACTGGAAACACCATATATTTT. This sequence encodes CASSVGQGGGETGNTIYF. The chain combines TRBV9 with TRBJ1-3; 9 bases agree with TRBD1. Germline lookup yields CDR1 SGDLS and CDR2 YYNGEE. The junction had 11 bases not matched to a gene; V was cut back by 2 bases and J by 2 bases. This CDR3 contains 18 residues.

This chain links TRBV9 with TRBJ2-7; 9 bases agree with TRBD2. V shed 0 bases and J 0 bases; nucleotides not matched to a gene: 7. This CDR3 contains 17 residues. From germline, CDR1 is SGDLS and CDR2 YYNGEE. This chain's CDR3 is CASSVGLAVFSSYEQYF. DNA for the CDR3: TGTGCCAGCAGCGTAGGACTAGCGGTATTTAGCTCCTACGAGCAGTACTTC.

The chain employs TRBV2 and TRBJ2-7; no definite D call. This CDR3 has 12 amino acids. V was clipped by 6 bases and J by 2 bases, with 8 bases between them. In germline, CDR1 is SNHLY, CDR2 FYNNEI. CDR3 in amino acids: CASRRDAYEQYF. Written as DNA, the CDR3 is TGTGCCAGCAGACGCGACGCCTACGAGCAGTACTTC.

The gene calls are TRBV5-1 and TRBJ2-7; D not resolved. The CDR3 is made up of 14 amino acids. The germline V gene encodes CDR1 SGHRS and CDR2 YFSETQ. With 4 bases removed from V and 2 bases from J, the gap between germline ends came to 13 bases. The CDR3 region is CASSPILETYEQYF. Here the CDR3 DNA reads TGCGCCAGCAGCCCGATTCTAGAGACCTACGAGCAGTACTTC.

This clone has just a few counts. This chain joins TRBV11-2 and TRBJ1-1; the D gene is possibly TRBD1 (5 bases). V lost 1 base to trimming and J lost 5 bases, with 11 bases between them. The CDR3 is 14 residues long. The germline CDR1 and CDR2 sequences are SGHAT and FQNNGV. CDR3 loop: CASSLGSTETEAFF. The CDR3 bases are TGTGCCAGCAGCTTAGGTTCGACAGAAACTGAAGCTTTCTTT.

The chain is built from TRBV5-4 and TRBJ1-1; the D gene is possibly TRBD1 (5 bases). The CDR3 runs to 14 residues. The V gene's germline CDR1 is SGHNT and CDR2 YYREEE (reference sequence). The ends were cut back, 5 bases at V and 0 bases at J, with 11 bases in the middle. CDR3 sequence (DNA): TGTGCCAGCAGTTGGGGGGAAATGAACACTGAAGCTTTCTTT. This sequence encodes CASSWGEMNTEAFF.

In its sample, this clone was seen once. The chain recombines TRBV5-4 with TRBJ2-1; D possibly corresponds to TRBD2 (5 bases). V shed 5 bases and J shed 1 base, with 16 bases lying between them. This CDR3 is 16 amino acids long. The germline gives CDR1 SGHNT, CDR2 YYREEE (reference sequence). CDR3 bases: TGTGCCAGCAGACCCAGAGGGTTGGGTTCCTACAATGAGCAGTTCTTC. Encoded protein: CASRPRGLGSYNEQFF.

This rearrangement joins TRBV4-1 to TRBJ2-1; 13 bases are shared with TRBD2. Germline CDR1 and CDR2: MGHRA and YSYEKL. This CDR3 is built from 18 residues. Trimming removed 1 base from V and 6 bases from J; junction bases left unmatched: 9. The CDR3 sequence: CASSQGLAGGVGGNEQFF. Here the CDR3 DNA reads TGCGCCAGCAGCCAAGGACTAGCGGGAGGAGTAGGAGGCAATGAGCAGTTCTTC.